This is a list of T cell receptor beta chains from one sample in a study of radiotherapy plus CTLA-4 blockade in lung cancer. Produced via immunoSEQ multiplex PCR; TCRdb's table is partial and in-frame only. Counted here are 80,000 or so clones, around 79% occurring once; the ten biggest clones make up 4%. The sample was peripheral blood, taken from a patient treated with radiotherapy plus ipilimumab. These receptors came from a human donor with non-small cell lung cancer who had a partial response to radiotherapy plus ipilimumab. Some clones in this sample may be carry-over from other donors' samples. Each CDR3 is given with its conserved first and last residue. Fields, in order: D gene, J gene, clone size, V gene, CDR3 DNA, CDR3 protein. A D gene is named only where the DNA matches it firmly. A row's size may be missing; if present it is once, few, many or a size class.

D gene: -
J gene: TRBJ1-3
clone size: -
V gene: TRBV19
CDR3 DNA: TGTGCCAGTAGGTGGCAGGGTACGGACACCATATATTTT
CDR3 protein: CASRWQGTDTIYF

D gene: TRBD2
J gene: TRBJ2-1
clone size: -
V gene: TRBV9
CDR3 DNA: TGTGCCAGCAGCGTCAGGATAGCGGGAGTAAAGGGCAATGAGCAGTTCTTC
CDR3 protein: CASSVRIAGVKGNEQFF

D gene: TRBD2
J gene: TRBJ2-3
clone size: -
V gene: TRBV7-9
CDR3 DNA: TGTGCCAGCAGCTCCAGCGGGGGGACAGATACGCAGTATTTT
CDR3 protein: CASSSSGGTDTQYF

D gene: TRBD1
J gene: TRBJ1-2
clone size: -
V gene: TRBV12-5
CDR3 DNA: TGTGCTAGTGGTCCCTGGACAGGGAACTATGGCTACACCTTC
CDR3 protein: CASGPWTGNYGYTF

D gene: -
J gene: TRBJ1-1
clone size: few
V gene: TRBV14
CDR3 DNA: TGTGCCAGCATGGCGGGGACGTTCATGAACACTGAAGCTTTCTTT
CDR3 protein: CASMAGTFMNTEAFF

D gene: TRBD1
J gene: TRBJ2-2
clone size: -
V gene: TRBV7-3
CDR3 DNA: TGTGCCAGCAGCCTAACGCTGCGGGACAGGGAGTCCGGGGAGCTGTTTTTT
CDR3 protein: CASSLTLRDRESGELFF

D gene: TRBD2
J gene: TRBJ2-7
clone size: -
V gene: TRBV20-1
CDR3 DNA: TGCAGTGCTTCGGGACTACACGAGCAGTACTTC
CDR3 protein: CSASGLHEQYF

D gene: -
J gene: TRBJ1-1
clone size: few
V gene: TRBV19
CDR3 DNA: TGTGCCAGTACCCGAATACCAGAGAACACTGAAGCTTTCTTT
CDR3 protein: CASTRIPENTEAFF

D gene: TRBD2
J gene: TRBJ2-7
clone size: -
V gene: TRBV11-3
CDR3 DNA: TGTGCCAGCAGCTTAGGAGCGGGGGGGGCCTACGAGCAGTACTTC
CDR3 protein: CASSLGAGGAYEQYF

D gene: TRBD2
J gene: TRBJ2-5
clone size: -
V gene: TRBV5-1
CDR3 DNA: TGCGCCAGCAGCTTCGGTTTGACCGGGACTAGCAGGGGGACCCAGTACTTC
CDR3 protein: CASSFGLTGTSRGTQYF

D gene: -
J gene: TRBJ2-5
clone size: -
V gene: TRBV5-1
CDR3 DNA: TGCGCCAGCAGCTTACAGGGACGGGAGACCCAGTACTTC
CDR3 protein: CASSLQGRETQYF

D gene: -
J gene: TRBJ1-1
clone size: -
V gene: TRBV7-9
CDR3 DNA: TGTGCCAGCAGCTTAGACAGGGTCTTGAACACTGAAGCTTTCTTT
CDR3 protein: CASSLDRVLNTEAFF

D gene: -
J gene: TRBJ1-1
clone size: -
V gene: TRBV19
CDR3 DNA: TGTGCCAGTAGTCGACAAGGGACTAGGGACACTGAAGCTTTCTTT
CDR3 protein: CASSRQGTRDTEAFF

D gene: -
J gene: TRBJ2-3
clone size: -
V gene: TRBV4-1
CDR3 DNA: TGCGCCAGCAGCCAAGTCCTTCGACAGGTCATTGATACGCAGTATTTT
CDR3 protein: CASSQVLRQVIDTQYF

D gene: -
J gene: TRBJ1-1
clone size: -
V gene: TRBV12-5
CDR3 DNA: TGTGCTAGTGGTTTGGTAGGTAGCGGGGGCTGGACTGAAGCTTTCTTT
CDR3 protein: CASGLVGSGGWTEAFF

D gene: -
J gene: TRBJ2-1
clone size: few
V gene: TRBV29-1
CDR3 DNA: TGCAGCGCCGACCCCGGGACTTCCTACAATGAGCAGTTCTTC
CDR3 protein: CSADPGTSYNEQFF

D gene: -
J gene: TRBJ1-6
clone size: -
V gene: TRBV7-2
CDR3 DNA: TGTGCCAGCAGCTTCGTCAATTCACCCCTCCACTTT
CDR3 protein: CASSFVNSPLHF

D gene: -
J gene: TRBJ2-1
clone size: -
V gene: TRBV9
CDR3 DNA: TGTGCCAGCAGCGTGTGGAGTGGCTACAATGAGCAGTTCTTC
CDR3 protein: CASSVWSGYNEQFF

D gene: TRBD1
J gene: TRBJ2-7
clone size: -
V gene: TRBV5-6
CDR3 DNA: TGTGCCAGCAGCCACCTCAGGGGGCTGAGCTCCTACGAGCAGTACTTC
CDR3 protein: CASSHLRGLSSYEQYF

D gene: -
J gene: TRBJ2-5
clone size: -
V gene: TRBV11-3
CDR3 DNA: TGTGCCAGCAGCCAGGGGCCCCCCCTCGGGCAGACCCAGTACTTC
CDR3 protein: CASSQGPPLGQTQYF

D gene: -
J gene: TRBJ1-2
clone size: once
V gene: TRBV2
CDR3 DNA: TGTGCCAGCAGTCCCTTCGGGGAGATCTATGGCTACACCTTC
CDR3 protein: CASSPFGEIYGYTF

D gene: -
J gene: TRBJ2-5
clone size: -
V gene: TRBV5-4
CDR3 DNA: TGTGCCAGCAGCAATGGAGGGCTCCAAGAGACCCAGTACTTC
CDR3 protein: CASSNGGLQETQYF

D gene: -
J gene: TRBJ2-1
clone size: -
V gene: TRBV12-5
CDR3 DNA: TGTGCTAGTGGTTTCGGTTTGTTGGATGAGCAGTTCTTC
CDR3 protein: CASGFGLLDEQFF

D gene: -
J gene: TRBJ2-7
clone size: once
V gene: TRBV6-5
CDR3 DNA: TGTGCCAGCAGTTACTGGGCAGGTCAAGGTTACGAGCAGTACTTC
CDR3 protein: CASSYWAGQGYEQYF

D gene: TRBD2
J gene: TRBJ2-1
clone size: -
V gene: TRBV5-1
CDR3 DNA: TGCGCCAGCAGCTTCCCGGGACTAGCGGGAAACAATGAGCAGTTCTTC
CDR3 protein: CASSFPGLAGNNEQFF

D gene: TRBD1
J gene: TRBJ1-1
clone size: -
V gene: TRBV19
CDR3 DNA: TGTGCCAGTAGTACCCCGCATCTTAGGGGGCCAATGAACACTGAAGCTTTCTTT
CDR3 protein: CASSTPHLRGPMNTEAFF

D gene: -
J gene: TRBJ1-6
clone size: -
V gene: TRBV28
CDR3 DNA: -
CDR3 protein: CASSFRAREQSPLHF

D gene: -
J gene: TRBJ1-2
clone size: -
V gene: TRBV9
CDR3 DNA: TGTGCCAGCAGCAAGAGAGGAAACTATGGCTACACCTTC
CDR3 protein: CASSKRGNYGYTF

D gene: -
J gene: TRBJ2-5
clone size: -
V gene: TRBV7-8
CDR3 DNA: TGTGCCAGCAGCTTACTCCGCGGGGAGACCCAGTACTTC
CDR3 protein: CASSLLRGETQYF

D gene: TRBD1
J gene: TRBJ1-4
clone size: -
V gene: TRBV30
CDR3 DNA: TGTGCCTGGAGCGGAACCGACGGGACAGTATATGAAAAACTGTTTTTT
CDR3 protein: CAWSGTDGTVYEKLFF

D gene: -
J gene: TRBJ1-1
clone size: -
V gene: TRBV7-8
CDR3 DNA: TGTGCCAGCAGCTTTACGGTAAAGAACACTGAAGCTTTCTTT
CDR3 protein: CASSFTVKNTEAFF